The sample holds a few counts of the clone carrying this TCR beta chain. Its antigen is unknown. This sample is drawn from a study of beta chain features in type 1 diabetes. Turning to the study itself: Similarity in age, gender and cell yields was seen between patients and healthy donors.

The junction had 3 bases not matched to a gene; V was cut back by 8 bases and J by 2 bases. The CDR3 consists of 13 residues. CDR1 is MDHEN and CDR2 is SYDVKM in the germline V gene. All of the isolated RNA was reverse transcribed, so expressed TCRB transcripts were sequenced. The average output of naive, central memory and regulatory T cell samples was several million reads. Profiling relied on immunoSEQ multiplex PCR, and the TCRdb table lists in-frame clones only, not all of them. The sample has about 620,000 clones; around 15% are singletons. Study outcomes and limitations: Shortening that was moderate but significant affected the TCRB CDR3s of Type 1 diabetes patients in all four CD4+ subsets. For patients and controls alike, PCR might favor shorter templates to the same degree.

The sequencing sample was made of naive CD4+ T cells from blood. The sequence derives from a man between 18 and 35 years old in good health. The chain is built from TRBV28 and TRBJ2-3; 8 nucleotides agree with TRBD2. CDR3 loop: CASVAGLTDTQYF. In DNA form, the CDR3 reads TGTGCCAGCGTAGCGGGGCTCACAGATACGCAGTATTTT.